This is a list of T cell receptor beta chains from one sample in a study of shared clonotypes between healthy human individuals. Clones were read by immunoSEQ multiplex PCR, and TCRdb kept only the in-frame ones, dropping some. The sample contains approximately 2,200,000 clones, 85% to 95% of which appear only once. The sequencing sample was made of naive CD8+ T cells from PBMCs. Receptor source: a man in his late teens or twenties in good health. Some clones in this sample may be carry-over from other donors' samples. The CDR3 runs from the conserved cysteine through the conserved F or W. A D gene is named only where the DNA matches it firmly. Where a row states a size, it is once, few, many or the class of an expanded clone; other rows omit it.

j_call v_call d_call clone_size cdr3_aa cdr3_nt
TRBJ2-3 TRBV27 TRBD1 once CASSLSGTGGFSDTQYF TGTGCCAGCAGTCTTTCCGGGACAGGGGGTTTCTCAGATACGCAGTATTTT
TRBJ2-7 TRBV29-1 . . CSVPVGGKQYF TGCAGCGTCCCGGTGGGTGGGAAGCAGTACTTC
TRBJ1-2 TRBV27 . . CASSSAGENYGYTF TGTGCCAGCAGTTCCGCGGGGGAAAACTATGGCTACACCTTC
TRBJ2-2 TRBV27 TRBD1 . CASSLQTGLFNNGELFF TGTGCCAGCAGTTTACAGACAGGGCTCTTTAACAACGGGGAGCTGTTTTTT
TRBJ1-1 TRBV7-9 . . CADGRDTINTEAFF TGTGCGGACGGAAGGGACACCATTAACACTGAAGCTTTCTTT
TRBJ2-7 TRBV7-9 . . CASSLNLNEQYF TGTGCCAGCAGCTTAAACCTGAACGAGCAGTACTTC
TRBJ2-7 TRBV29-1 . once CSVEGARSEQYF TGCAGCGTTGAGGGGGCGCGCTCCGAGCAGTACTTC
TRBJ2-7 TRBV11-2 TRBD1 once CASSLGVGQVSYEQYF TGTGCCAGCAGCTTAGGTGTGGGACAGGTCTCCTACGAGCAGTACTTC
TRBJ2-5 TRBV27 . . CASSLNGIVGETQYF TGTGCCAGCAGCCTCAATGGTATCGTAGGGGAGACCCAGTACTTC
TRBJ2-5 TRBV28 . . CASIPAPVREKETQYF TGTGCCAGCATCCCAGCCCCAGTCAGGGAGAAAGAGACCCAGTACTTC
TRBJ2-7 TRBV6-5 . . CASSYSSRSYEQYF TGTGCCAGCAGTTACTCGAGCAGATCCTACGAGCAGTACTTC
TRBJ2-7 TRBV11-2 . . CASSPERPLYEQYF TGTGCCAGCAGCCCAGAACGGCCACTCTACGAGCAGTACTTC
TRBJ2-1 TRBV2 . once CASSEAPLGYNEQFF TGTGCCAGCAGTGAAGCGCCCCTTGGCTACAATGAGCAGTTCTTC
TRBJ1-2 TRBV7-2 . . CASSFNRAYGYTF TGTGCCAGCAGCTTTAACAGGGCCTATGGCTACACCTTC
TRBJ1-2 TRBV27 . . CASSLSGGSNYGYTF TGTGCCAGCAGTTTATCCGGGGGCTCCAACTATGGCTACACCTTC